These 13 T cell receptor beta chains were all obtained from the same sample, sequenced in a study of blood T cell repertoires in COVID-19. Using immunoSEQ multiplex PCR, the repertoire was profiled, and TCRdb retains in-frame clones only, with some absent. The sample contains about 62,000 clones, roughly 90% of which appear only once. Sample: peripheral blood. These TCRs come from a woman in her sixties with acute or convalescent COVID-19.

J is TRBJ2-1 and V is TRBV18; D is possibly TRBD1 (6 bases). Trimming shortened V by 2 bases and J by 5 bases, and 10 bases separated the two germline ends. CDR3 size: 14 residues. Looked up from germline, CDR1 is KGHSH and CDR2 is LQKENI. This CDR3 is CASSPDRNNNEQFF. The CDR3 nucleotides read TGTGCCAGCTCACCAGACAGGAATAACAATGAGCAGTTCTTC.

The chain has TRBV7-9 and TRBJ1-6; 7 nucleotides match TRBD1. This CDR3 has 16 amino acids. The germline V gene has CDR1 SEHNR and CDR2 FQNEAQ (reference sequence). V trimming: 5 bases; J trimming: 8 bases; junction bases outside the gene matches: 12. CDR3 coding DNA: TGTGCCAGCAGCCACCTACGGACAGGCATTTATTCACCCCTCCACTTT. Translation: CASSHLRTGIYSPLHF. The complete variable domain, with remaining parts taken from reference TRBV7-9 and TRBJ1-6, reads DTGVSQNPRHKITKRGQNVTFRCDPISEHNRLYWYRQTLGQGPEFLTYFQNEAQLEKSRLLSDRFSAERPKGSFSTLEIQRTEQGDSAMYLCASSHLRTGIYSPLHFGNGTRLTVT.

This chain joins TRBV24-1 and TRBJ2-2; tentatively, D is TRBD1 (6 bases). V lost 4 bases and J lost 7, with 12 bases in between. This CDR3 comprises 14 residues. Germline assignment: CDR1 KGHDR and CDR2 SFDVKD. DNA for the CDR3: TGTGCCACCAGTGAAACAACAGGGATCGGGGAGCTGTTTTTT. This gives the protein CATSETTGIGELFF.

The gene calls are TRBV6-5 and TRBJ1-2; D might be TRBD1 (5 bases). The CDR3 is 14 amino acids. V lost 0 bases and J 2 bases, leaving 7 bases between the germline ends. Looked up from germline, CDR1 is MNHEY and CDR2 is SVGAGI. The CDR3 DNA is TGTGCCAGCAGTTACTCGACAGCAAACTATGGCTACACCTTC. It encodes CASSYSTANYGYTF.

This chain joins TRBV13 and TRBJ2-1, with a possible D match to TRBD1 (5 bases). The V end was cut by 0 bases, the J end by 10 bases, with 16 bases between. Germline V gene data show CDR1 as PRHDT and CDR2 as FYEKMQ (reference sequence). This CDR3 is 15 amino acids long. The CDR3 protein is CASSLGAPTAREQFF. In nucleotides, the CDR3 is TGTGCCAGCAGCTTAGGAGCCCCGACAGCAAGGGAGCAGTTCTTC.

V usage is TRBV9 and J usage is TRBJ2-5; 8 bases agree with TRBD1. The ends lost 4 bases at V and 3 bases at J; junction bases unmatched: 8. Germline loops: CDR1 SGDLS, CDR2 YYNGEE. CDR3 length equals 15 residues. The CDR3 nucleotides read TGTGCCAGCAGCCCCCTAGGACAGGGAAAAGAGACCCAGTACTTC. Protein sequence: CASSPLGQGKETQYF.

The J gene is TRBJ1-1, the V gene TRBV7-6; the D gene is possibly TRBD1 (5 bases). V was trimmed by 2 bases and J by 1 base, leaving 8 bases between them. Germline CDR1 reads SGHVS; CDR2 reads FNYEAQ. The CDR3 sequence is 14 residues long. This chain's CDR3 is CASSLQGANTEAFF. As DNA, the CDR3 is TGTGCCAGCAGCTTACAGGGTGCGAACACTGAAGCTTTCTTT.

This sequence joins TRBV11-2 and TRBJ1-3; D call uncertain. V was clipped by 0 bases and J by 11 bases, with 8 bases between them. The germline CDR1 and CDR2 sequences are SGHAT and FQNNGV. This CDR3 region has 12 residues. This CDR3 is CASSLDSVSIYF. The CDR3 nucleotides are TGTGCCAGCAGCTTAGATTCGGTCTCCATATATTTT.

V gene TRBV10-2 combines with J gene TRBJ1-6; D call uncertain. The CDR3 is 14 residues long. V gave up 5 bases and J gave up 9 bases, with 14 bases separating them. The germline V gene has CDR1 WSHSY and CDR2 SAAADI. Here the CDR3 DNA reads TGCGCCAGCAGTTCCGGATTCGAGGGTTCACCCCTCCACTTT. As protein: CASSSGFEGSPLHF.

This chain links TRBV7-8 with TRBJ2-5; TRBD2 matches at 11 bases. The germline CDR1 and CDR2 sequences are SGHVS and FQNEAQ. Trimming at V came to 5 bases and at J to 3 bases, leaving 20 bases not matched to a gene. The CDR3 consists of 20 residues. CDR3 DNA sequence: TGTGCCAGCAGCCCAGCTTCGATGGCTAGCGGGAGGATGAGGGAAGAGACCCAGTACTTC. Translated: CASSPASMASGRMREETQYF.

The chain uses TRBV11-2 and TRBJ2-7, with TRBD2 as a possible D gene (7 bases). With 5 bases removed from V and 1 base from J, the gap between germline ends came to 18 bases. There are 16 residues in the CDR3. Per germline, CDR1 SGHAT and CDR2 FQNNGV. CDR3 sequence reads: CASSPLGGPNSYEQYV. The CDR3 DNA follows: TGTGCCAGCAGCCCCCTCGGGGGGCCAAATTCCTACGAGCAGTACGTC.

This rearrangement joins TRBV29-1 to TRBJ1-1; no reliable D call. V dropped 4 bases and J dropped 4 bases, with 4 bases sitting between them. The CDR3 is 10 residues long. From germline, CDR1 is SQVTM and CDR2 ANQGSEA. DNA for the CDR3: TGCAGCGTTGCGCGCACTGAAGCTTTCTTT. It translates to CSVARTEAFF.

This chain uses TRBV13 with TRBJ1-4; D uncertain. Germline V gene lookup returns CDR1 PRHDT and CDR2 FYEKMQ (reference sequence). V was pared by 5 bases and J by 6 bases, with 16 bases between. This CDR3 region has 15 residues. CDR3 DNA: TGTGCCAGCAGCCACCGCTCCGGTGTCGATGAAAAACTGTTTTTT. Its translation: CASSHRSGVDEKLFF.